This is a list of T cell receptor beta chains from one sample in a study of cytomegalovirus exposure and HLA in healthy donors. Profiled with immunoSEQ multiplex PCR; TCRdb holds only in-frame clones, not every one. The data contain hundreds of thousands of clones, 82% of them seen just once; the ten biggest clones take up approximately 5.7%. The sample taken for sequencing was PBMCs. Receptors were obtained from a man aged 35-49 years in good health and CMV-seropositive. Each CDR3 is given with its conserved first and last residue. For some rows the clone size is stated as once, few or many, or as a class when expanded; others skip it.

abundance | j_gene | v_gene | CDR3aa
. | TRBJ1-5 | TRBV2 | CASSDPRGHDQPQHF
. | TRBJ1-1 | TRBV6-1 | CASRRQMNTEAFF
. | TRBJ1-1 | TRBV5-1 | CASNPGFAWNTEAFF
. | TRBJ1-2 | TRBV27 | CASKPDWGPGYTF
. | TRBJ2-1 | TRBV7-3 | CASSLGAGGRNEQFF
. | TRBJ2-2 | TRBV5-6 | CASRAGTGVTGELFF
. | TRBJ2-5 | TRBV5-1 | CASSLAGRETQYF
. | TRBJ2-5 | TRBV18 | CASQMTVQETQYF
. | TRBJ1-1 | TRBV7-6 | CASSFRDRGDTEAFF
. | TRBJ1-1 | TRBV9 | CASSPTDRGTEAFF
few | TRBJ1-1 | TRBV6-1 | CASSAPTEGAFF
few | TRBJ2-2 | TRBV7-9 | CASSSAGLAGGTATGELFF
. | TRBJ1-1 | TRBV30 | CARGTGVMAFF
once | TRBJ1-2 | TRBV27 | CASSLRGGNYGYTF
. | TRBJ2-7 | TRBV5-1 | CASSPIAGVYEQYF
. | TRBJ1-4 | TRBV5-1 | CASDYRGINEKLFF
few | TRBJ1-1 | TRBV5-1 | CASSLSSATEAFF
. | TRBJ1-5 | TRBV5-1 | CASSSQGLNQPQHF
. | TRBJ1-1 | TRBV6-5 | CASSYSGRSNTEAFF
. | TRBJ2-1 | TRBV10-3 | CAISVSTGTGSSGRLNEQFF
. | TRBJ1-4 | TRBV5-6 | CASSPKGAPGEKLFF
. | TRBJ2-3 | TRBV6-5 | CASSYGGQGQTDTQYF
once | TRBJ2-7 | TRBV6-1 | CASPPPGLIYEQYF
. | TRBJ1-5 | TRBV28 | CASSPRNVGPQHF
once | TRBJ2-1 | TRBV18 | CASQRGGEQFF
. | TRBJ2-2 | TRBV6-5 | CASSYYSGTGELFF
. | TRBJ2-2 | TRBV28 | CASTSNPTRYTGELFF
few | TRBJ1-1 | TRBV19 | CASSFGQVEAFF
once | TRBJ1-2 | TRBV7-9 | CASSPWRDRALGYTF
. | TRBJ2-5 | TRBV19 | CASSISWAGETQYF
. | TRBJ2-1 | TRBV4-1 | CASSQGQGANEQFF
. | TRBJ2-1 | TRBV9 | CASSVSGGTAYNEQFF
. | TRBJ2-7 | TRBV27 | CASSLRGWELYEQYF
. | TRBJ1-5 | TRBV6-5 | CAGSRTVSNQPQHF
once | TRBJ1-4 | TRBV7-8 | CASSLMGQGATNEKLFF